The TCR beta chain described here comes from a study of T-cell memory formation after mild COVID-19. Study conclusions and caveats: Some SARS-CoV-2-responding clones were already detected in memory before infection. Day 15 to 85 contracting clones showed balanced CD4/CD8; day 15 to 37 expanders favored CD4+.

V lost 1 base, J lost 3 bases, and 10 bases lay in between. The CDR3 has 15 amino acids. The germline CDR1 and CDR2 sequences are SGDLS and YYNGEE. Barcoded TCR alpha and TCR beta cDNA libraries with UMIs came from 5'RACE using constant-segment primers. TCRdb passed the 5' RACE reads through MiXCR, listing each CDR3 protein once. Of roughly 190,000 distinct CDR3 sequences in the sample, 15% to 20% are singletons; the top ten hold 2.4%. Concerning this clonotype: The target antigen is unknown.

This clonotype originated in an adult woman who had mild COVID-19 (a few samples of this study predate the infection). Cell type and time point are not known. The sample taken for sequencing was PBMCs or a T cell subset sorted from them (not recorded which). The chain couples TRBV9 to TRBJ2-2; perhaps TRBD1 as D (5 bases). The CDR3 DNA reads as TGTGCCAGCAGCGTACGCGGCAGGGACACCGGGGAGCTGTTTTTT. Translating it yields CASSVRGRDTGELFF.